The 27 T cell receptor beta chains presented below share a single source sample, sequenced in a study of T cells in Graves' hyperthyroidism and ophthalmopathy. The source material, RNA transcripts, was used to amplify TCR beta CDR3 regions. Initially, a first-round RT-PCR of the TCR CDR3 employed the HTBI primer set. TCRdb re-called the multiplex PCR reads through MiXCR, storing one row per CDR3 protein. This table holds hundreds of thousands of distinct CDR3 sequences, about 15% found once. Sequenced material: blood. The receptor source for this set is a woman between 40 and 50 years old with Graves' hyperthyroidism.

Only a few counts were recorded for this clonotype. V gene TRBV20-1 combines with J gene TRBJ1-2; 11 positions agree with TRBD1. The CDR3 covers 12 residues. Germline V lookup: CDR1 DFQATT, CDR2 SNEGSKA (reference sequence). V gave up 5 bases and J gave up 8 bases; unmatched junction bases: 4. CDR3 protein: CSAGGQGDGYTF. CDR3 coding DNA: TGCAGTGCTGGGGGACAGGGGGACGGCTACACCTTC.

There are many counts of this clonotype. The chain recombines TRBV18 with TRBJ1-1, with D hard to call. V lost 3 bases, J lost 3 bases, and 8 bases lay in between. This CDR3 has 13 residues. Looked up from germline, CDR1 is KGHSH and CDR2 is LQKENI. The CDR3 loop reads CASSPAIHTEAFF. The CDR3 DNA is TGTGCCAGCTCACCGGCGATTCACACTGAAGCTTTCTTT.

Many counts were recorded for this clonotype. The chain recombines TRBV5-1 with TRBJ1-2; 7 positions agree with TRBD1. V was pared by 3 bases and J by 4 bases, with 6 bases of the junction left unmatched. CDR1 is SGHRS and CDR2 is YFSETQ in the germline V gene. The CDR3 is 14 residues long. The chain's CDR3 is CASSWGTVSYGYTF. The CDR3 DNA reads TGCGCCAGCAGCTGGGGGACAGTGTCCTATGGCTACACCTTC.

This clonotype was observed many times. The CDR3 is CASGSAGETQYF. The CDR3 bases are TGTGCCAGCGGCTCCGCCGGCGAGACCCAGTACTTC. The V gene is TRBV27, the J gene TRBJ2-5; D is undetermined. The V gene's germline CDR1 is MNHEY and CDR2 SMNVEV (reference sequence). This CDR3 has 12 residues. The V and J ends lost 8 bases and 5 bases respectively, with 12 bases between them.

This clonotype was counted at least ten times. CDR3 nucleotides: TGTGCCAGCAACATTCCGGGACAGACTGAAGCTTTCTTT. This gives the protein CASNIPGQTEAFF. The gene calls are TRBV12-3 or TRBV12-4 and TRBJ1-1, with 7 bases matching TRBD1. The CDR3 spans 13 residues. V was pared by 7 bases and J by 5 bases, with 7 bases of the junction left unmatched.

This clonotype came up many times. The chain carries TRBV20-1 and TRBJ2-1; D tentatively fits TRBD1 or TRBD2 (5 bases each). Deletions cut 3 bases from V and 2 bases from J, with 14 bases between. Germline V gives CDR1 DFQATT, CDR2 SNEGSKA (reference sequence). The CDR3 length is 15 residues. The CDR3 here is CSASSTTGTYNEQFF. In nucleotides, the CDR3 is TGCAGTGCTAGCTCGACTACAGGTACCTACAATGAGCAGTTCTTC.

This clonotype was seen repeatedly, ten times or more. The CDR3 DNA reads TGTGCCAGCATCAGGACTAGCGGGACGTACAATGAGCAGTTCTTC. Translating it yields CASIRTSGTYNEQFF. The gene calls are TRBV28 and TRBJ2-1, with 12 bases lining up with TRBD2. Germline-derived CDR1 and CDR2 are MDHEN and SYDVKM. This CDR3 has 15 residues. V lost 7 bases and J lost 4; bases outside the gene matches: 5.

This clonotype was detected once. The rearrangement links TRBV29-1 to TRBJ2-2; 7 positions match TRBD1. The CDR3 loop spans 15 amino acids. Germline loops: CDR1 SQVTM, CDR2 ANQGSEA. V lost 7 bases and J lost 3; bases outside the gene matches: 11. Here the CDR3 reads CSALRGTDYTGELFF. The CDR3 DNA reads as TGCAGCGCCCTACGTGGGACAGATTACACCGGGGAGCTGTTTTTT.

This clonotype was seen more than once but under ten times. This chain uses TRBV19 with TRBJ1-2; possible D gene TRBD1, 6 bases. The V end lost 4 bases, the J end lost 0 bases, and 9 bases lay between the germline ends. The CDR3 consists of 14 residues. Germline-derived CDR1 and CDR2 are LNHDA and SQIVND (reference sequence). This chain's CDR3 is CASSKGDTNYGYTF. In DNA, the CDR3 is TGTGCCAGTAGTAAGGGGGACACTAACTATGGCTACACCTTC.

There are many counts of this clonotype. This CDR3 reads CAWSVRRGRNTEAFF. As DNA, the CDR3 is TGTGCCTGGAGTGTACGTCGGGGCCGGAACACTGAAGCTTTCTTT. The V and J genes are TRBV30 and TRBJ1-1; D might be TRBD1 (5 bases). Trimming stripped 0 bases from V and 1 base from J, with 12 bases between. In germline, CDR1 is GTSNPN, CDR2 SVGIG (reference sequence). The CDR3 consists of 15 residues.

The chain has TRBV10-2 and TRBJ2-5; D perhaps matches TRBD1 (5 bases). Germline assignment: CDR1 WSHSY and CDR2 SAAADI. The CDR3 covers 13 residues. V was shortened by 3 bases and J by 4 bases, with 9 bases between the two germline ends. CDR3 nucleotide sequence: TGCGCCAGCAGTGACAGGGTGGTAGAGACCCAGTACTTC. Translated: CASSDRVVETQYF.

This clonotype was detected only a few times. J is TRBJ2-6 and V is TRBV15; no firm D call. The CDR3 loop spans 19 amino acids. Trimming cost V 0 bases and J 0 bases, with 15 bases left between them. CDR1 LNHNV and CDR2 YYDKDF come from the germline V gene (reference sequence). The CDR3 region is CATSREVPDLFSGANVLTF. DNA of the CDR3: TGTGCCACCAGCAGAGAGGTGCCGGATTTGTTCTCTGGGGCCAACGTCCTGACTTTC. The full variable domain, completed using reference TRBV15 and TRBJ2-6, is DAMVIQNPRYQVTQFGKPVTLSCSQTLNHNVMYWYQQKSSQAPKLLFHYYDKDFNNEADTPDNFQSRRPNTSFCFLDIRSPGLGDTAMYLCATSREVPDLFSGANVLTFGAGSRLTVL.

This clonotype was counted many times. V is TRBV28 and J is TRBJ2-1, with 8 bases aligning to TRBD1. The germline CDR1 and CDR2 sequences are MDHEN and SYDVKM. V lost 2 bases to trimming and J lost 6 bases; unmatched junction nucleotides: 9. This CDR3 has 16 residues. CDR3 bases: TGTGCCAGCAGTTTAGGAGGGACAGGTCGCCGCAATGAGCAGTTCTTC. Encoded protein: CASSLGGTGRRNEQFF.

This sequence joins TRBV6-5 and TRBJ1-1, with 8 bases identical to TRBD1. Losses at the gene ends were 0 bases for V and 4 bases for J; bases not matched to a gene: 7. In germline, CDR1 is MNHEY, CDR2 SVGAGI. CDR3 size: 16 residues. The CDR3 protein is CASSYSSTGGGTEAFF. The CDR3 DNA is TGTGCCAGCAGTTACTCGAGTACAGGGGGAGGCACTGAAGCTTTCTTT.

Many counts were recorded for this clonotype. V and J are TRBV28 and TRBJ1-1; TRBD1 aligns across 7 bases. The CDR3 is made up of 13 amino acids. Looked up from germline, CDR1 is MDHEN and CDR2 is SYDVKM. V was pared by 7 bases and J by 1 base, with 3 bases of the junction left unmatched. CDR3 sequence reads: CASTQGGNTEAFF. The CDR3 nucleotides are TGTGCCAGCACCCAGGGGGGGAACACTGAAGCTTTCTTT. Full variable domain (remainder filled in from reference TRBV28 and TRBJ1-1): DVKVTQSSRYLVKRTGEKVFLECVQDMDHENMFWYRQDPGLGLRLIYFSYDVKMKEKGDIPEGYSVSREKKERFSLILESASTNQTSMYLCASTQGGNTEAFFGQGTRLTVV.

Points on this clonotype: This may stem from a read error, because a much larger clone lies one nucleotide away. This chain joins TRBV7-9 and TRBJ2-5; maybe TRBD2 (6 bases). The CDR3 is 13 residues long. Germline CDR1 and CDR2: SEHNR and FQNEAQ (reference sequence). For the CDR3, the DNA is TGTGCCAGCGGCTTAGGGAGGAAAGAGACCCAGTACTTC. Translated, it gives CASGLGRKETQYF.

This clonotype was detected many times. V usage is TRBV30 and J usage is TRBJ1-5; D gene unclear. The germline V and J ends were trimmed by 1 base and 4 bases, with 8 bases remaining between them. Germline lookup yields CDR1 GTSNPN and CDR2 SVGIG (reference sequence). This CDR3 is 13 amino acids long. CDR3 protein: CAWSDPPNQPQHF. The CDR3 DNA reads TGTGCCTGGAGTGATCCCCCAAATCAGCCCCAGCATTTT.

The sample holds a few counts of this clonotype. This chain links TRBV2 with TRBJ2-7, with TRBD1 matching over 7 bases. Per the germline V gene, CDR1 is SNHLY and CDR2 is FYNNEI. Trimming cost V 6 bases and J 0 bases; bases outside gene matches: 11. This CDR3 contains 16 residues. The chain's CDR3 is CASSLQGSFGSYEQYF. DNA for the CDR3: TGTGCCAGCAGCCTACAGGGGTCGTTTGGCTCCTACGAGCAGTACTTC.

Comment on this clonotype: With a much larger clone just one base away, this may be a read error. The chain has TRBV18 and TRBJ2-3, with D possibly being TRBD1 (5 bases). This CDR3 is built from 15 residues. The ends were cut back, 5 bases at V and 2 bases at J, with 14 bases in the middle. The germline V gene has CDR1 KGHSH and CDR2 LQKENI. The CDR3 reads CASSSTASYTDTQYF. DNA for the CDR3: TGTGCCAGCTCATCGACAGCTTCTTACACAGATACGCAGTATTTT.

This clonotype turned up a few times. The chain uses TRBV15 and TRBJ2-4; D unclear. Germline V gene lookup returns CDR1 LNHNV and CDR2 YYDKDF (reference sequence). The germline V and J ends were trimmed by 2 bases and 3 bases, with 17 bases remaining between them. The CDR3 totals 17 residues. This chain's CDR3 is CATSRRLPGFGKNIQYF. DNA for the CDR3: TGTGCCACCAGCAGACGATTGCCGGGTTTTGGCAAAAACATTCAGTACTTC.

This clonotype occurred once. The J gene is TRBJ2-7, the V gene TRBV4-1; no clear D gene. The V end lost 1 base, the J end lost 7 bases, and 8 bases lay between the germline ends. The V gene's germline CDR1 is MGHRA and CDR2 YSYEKL. The CDR3 consists of 12 residues. Written as DNA, the CDR3 is TGCGCCAGCAGCCAAGGTTATCGGGAGCAGTACTTC. Amino acid sequence: CASSQGYREQYF.

In its sample, this clonotype was seen many times. The junction differs from germline at one of its ends, possibly a read error. The chain joins TRBV29-1 to TRBJ2-1, with 8 bases that match TRBD1. The CDR3 is made up of 13 amino acids. Germline assignment: CDR1 SQVTM and CDR2 ANQGSEA. The CDR3 loop is CIGQGSFYNEQFF. DNA for the CDR3: TGTATAGGACAGGGATCATTCTACAATGAGCAGTTCTTC.

This clonotype was detected ten times or more. This chain joins TRBV5-8 and TRBJ2-5; D is ambiguous. Per the germline V gene, CDR1 is SGHTS and CDR2 is YDEGEE. This CDR3 comprises 12 residues. V lost 0 bases and J 5 bases, leaving 5 bases between the germline ends. The CDR3 nucleotides read TGTGCCAGCAGCTTGGACTGGGAGACCCAGTACTTC. This sequence encodes CASSLDWETQYF.

This clonotype was observed at least ten times. The V call is TRBV24-1, the J call TRBJ2-2; no clear D. Trimming cost V 5 bases and J 7 bases, with 13 bases left between them. CDR1 is KGHDR, CDR2 SFDVKD, per germline. The CDR3 consists of 14 residues. The CDR3 sequence is CATSGTGAFGELFF. The CDR3 nucleotides are TGTGCCACCAGTGGAACGGGCGCCTTCGGGGAGCTGTTTTTT.

The chain has TRBV27 and TRBJ1-6; perhaps TRBD1 as D (6 bases). CDR3 length equals 14 residues. CDR1 and CDR2 (germline): MNHEY, SMNVEV (reference sequence). V shed 2 bases and J shed 11 bases, with 13 bases lying between them. The CDR3 is CASSLRQVDAPLHF. CDR3 nucleotide sequence: TGTGCCAGCAGTTTAAGACAGGTTGATGCACCCCTCCACTTT.

In its sample, this clonotype was seen many times. The V gene is TRBV30, the J gene TRBJ2-2, with D perhaps assigned TRBD1 or TRBD2 (5 bases each). The CDR3 extends over 16 amino acids. The germline V and J ends were trimmed by 2 bases and 5 bases, with 18 bases remaining between them. Germline values: CDR1 GTSNPN, CDR2 SVGIG (reference sequence). The CDR3 spells CAWSYPGTGWTGELFF. In DNA, the CDR3 is TGTGCCTGGAGTTACCCAGGGACGGGATGGACCGGGGAGCTGTTTTTT.

This clonotype was seen many times. In nucleotides, the CDR3 is TGTGCCATCAGTGCCGCAGGGAACTTCAATCAGCCCCAGCATTTT. This sequence encodes CAISAAGNFNQPQHF. This sequence joins TRBV10-3 and TRBJ1-5; the D gene is possibly TRBD1 (5 bases). Germline values: CDR1 ENHRY, CDR2 SYGVKD. This CDR3 has 15 amino acids. The V end lost 4 bases, the J end lost 3 bases, and 13 bases lay between the germline ends.